Below, one TCR beta chain is given with its context. Its matching antigen is unknown. The repertoire was sequenced with immunoSEQ multiplex PCR; TCRdb's copy has only in-frame clones and lacks some. The sample has 50,000 to 60,000 clones; roughly 86% are singletons. The data derive from a study of OX40 agonist ivuxolimab in advanced cancers. Study details: A history of anti-PD-1, anti-PD-L1 or anti-CTLA-4 therapy was acceptable, and approximately 40% had some.

Study outcomes and limitations: Researchers did not determine the expanded peripheral T cells' antigen specificity.

V lost 8 bases and J lost 7; bases outside the gene matches: 10. Germline CDR1 is SNHLY and CDR2 is FYNNEI. The CDR3 runs 14 residues. The sample consisted of CD4+ or CD8+ T cells sorted from blood, taken in a trial of the OX40 agonist ivuxolimab. The chain recombines TRBV2 with TRBJ2-2, with 7 nucleotides matching TRBD1. The source is an adult with an advanced solid tumor such as melanoma, head and neck, liver or kidney cancer. The CDR3 DNA follows: TGTGCCAGCGGAGGACAGGCCGTCGGCGGGGAGCTGTTTTTT. The encoded protein is CASGGQAVGGELFF.